This is a list of T cell receptor beta chains from one sample in a study of STAT5B mutations in CD4+ large granular lymphocyte leukemia. Method: immunoSEQ multiplex PCR; TCRdb's copy keeps in-frame clones and lacks some. The sample has tens of thousands of clones; 78% are singletons. The specimen was CD4+ T cells from blood buffy coats. The origin of the receptors is a human donor in good health. Both conserved end residues are part of each CDR3. D genes are given only for firm matches. Size is stated for part of the rows, as once, few or many counts, or as a class when the clone is expanded.

v_gene	d_gene	j_gene	abundance	len	CDR3aa	CDR3nt
TRBV19	.	TRBJ1-4	.	17	CASRIKAVSSTNEKLFF	TGTGCCAGTAGGATCAAAGCAGTATCTTCCACTAATGAAAAACTGTTTTTT
TRBV19	TRBD1	TRBJ1-2	few	14	CASNKGQGPYGYTF	TGTGCCAGTAATAAAGGACAGGGCCCCTATGGCTACACCTTC
TRBV9	.	TRBJ2-3	.	15	CASSPGLTQADTQYF	TGTGCCAGCAGCCCCGGTTTAACCCAGGCGGATACGCAGTATTTT
TRBV7-3	.	TRBJ1-6	.	15	CASSSGTSYNSPLHF	TGTGCCAGCAGCTCAGGGACCTCCTATAATTCACCCCTCCACTTT
TRBV5-4	.	TRBJ1-2	.	15	CASSNKNRVNYGYTF	TGTGCCAGCAGCAATAAAAACAGGGTTAACTATGGCTACACCTTC
TRBV5-1	.	TRBJ1-2	.	14	CASSLTGRTYGYTF	TGCGCCAGCAGCTTGACAGGGCGTACCTATGGCTACACCTTC
TRBV5-6	.	TRBJ2-4	.	16	CASSLTGANLVNIQYF	TGTGCCAGCAGCTTGACGGGGGCTAACCTCGTAAACATTCAGTACTTC
TRBV30	TRBD1	TRBJ2-3	.	15	CAWSPGTGWTDTQYF	TGTGCCTGGAGTCCTGGGACAGGGTGGACAGATACGCAGTATTTT
TRBV2	.	TRBJ1-5	.	14	CASSETGASQPQHF	TGTGCCAGCAGTGAGACAGGAGCGTCCCAGCCCCAGCATTTT
TRBV19	TRBD1	TRBJ2-1	once	17	CASNSRNRDRGVGEQFF	TGTGCCAGTAATTCTAGAAACCGGGACAGGGGCGTTGGAGAGCAGTTCTTC
TRBV5-3	TRBD1	TRBJ2-7	.	17	CARSRETGTASSYEQYF	TGTGCCAGAAGCCGCGAAACCGGGACAGCAAGCTCCTACGAGCAGTACTTC
TRBV5-8	TRBD2	TRBJ2-5	few	15	CASSWGGTLQETQYF	TGTGCCAGCAGCTGGGGGGGTACATTACAAGAGACCCAGTACTTC
TRBV5-1	.	TRBJ2-5	.	11	CASSLEETQYF	TGCGCCAGCAGCTTGGAAGAGACCCAGTACTTC
TRBV10-2	.	TRBJ2-3	.	14	CASSQPGVSDTQYF	TGCGCCAGCAGCCAACCCGGGGTCTCAGATACGCAGTATTTT
TRBV5-1	.	TRBJ2-2	.	15	CASSPGARNTGELFF	TGCGCCAGCAGCCCGGGGGCACGGAACACCGGGGAGCTGTTTTTT
TRBV7-2	.	TRBJ2-7	.	13	CASSEHRGTEQYF	TGTGCCAGCAGCGAGCACCGGGGGACCGAGCAGTACTTC
TRBV6-5	.	TRBJ2-7	.	15	CASSYSGTAPYEQYF	TGTGCCAGCAGTTACTCTGGGACTGCACCCTACGAGCAGTACTTC
TRBV7-3	.	TRBJ2-7	once	13	CASSSGQSYEQYF	TGTGCCAGCAGCTCCGGACAGTCCTACGAGCAGTACTTC
TRBV9	.	TRBJ1-2	.	17	CASSVGPQRRGVYGYTF	TGTGCCAGCAGCGTAGGCCCACAAAGGAGAGGTGTTTATGGCTACACCTTC
TRBV11-1	TRBD2	TRBJ2-7	.	16	CASSSGGTSGSYEQYF	TGTGCCAGCAGCTCCGGGGGGACTAGCGGCTCCTACGAGCAGTACTTC
TRBV6-1	.	TRBJ2-5	.	13	CASTLRDQETQYF	TGTGCCAGCACCCTGAGGGACCAAGAGACCCAGTACTTC
TRBV4-1	.	TRBJ2-2	.	17	CASSPAHRGGNTGELFF	TGCGCCAGCAGCCCCGCTCACAGGGGAGGTAACACCGGGGAGCTGTTTTTT
TRBV7-9	.	TRBJ1-1	few	14	CASSTGSWNTEAFF	TGTGCCAGCAGCACAGGGTCATGGAACACTGAAGCTTTCTTT
TRBV28	TRBD1	TRBJ1-3	.	15	CASKYSGTVGNTIYF	TGTGCCAGCAAATATTCCGGGACAGTTGGAAACACCATATATTTT